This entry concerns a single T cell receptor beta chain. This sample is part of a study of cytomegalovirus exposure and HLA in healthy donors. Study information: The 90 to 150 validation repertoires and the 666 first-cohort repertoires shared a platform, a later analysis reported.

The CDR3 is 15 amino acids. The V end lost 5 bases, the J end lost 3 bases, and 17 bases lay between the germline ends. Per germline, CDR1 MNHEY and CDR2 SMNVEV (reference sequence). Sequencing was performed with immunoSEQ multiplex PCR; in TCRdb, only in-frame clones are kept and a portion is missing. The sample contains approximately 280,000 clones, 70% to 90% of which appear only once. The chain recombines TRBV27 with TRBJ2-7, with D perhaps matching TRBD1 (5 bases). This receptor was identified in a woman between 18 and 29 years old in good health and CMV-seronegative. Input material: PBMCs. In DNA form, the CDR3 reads TGTGCCAGCAGTACATCCGAGGACAAAAACTACGAGCAGTACTTC. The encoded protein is CASSTSEDKNYEQYF.